This T cell receptor (beta chain) was captured in a study of prognosis after radiotherapy for stage I lung cancer. As for the study in general: Patients were approximately 14 men and 6 women aged about 50 to 84, median 74.5 years. SBRT radiotherapy comprised 3 to 5 fractions at a biologically effective dose of at least 100 Gy.

The V end was cut by 1 base, the J end by 1 base, with 5 bases between. This CDR3 is built from 14 residues. Germline V gene data show CDR1 as LNHDA and CDR2 as SQIVND (reference sequence). Points from the study as a whole: Reportedly, TRBV and TRBJ gene usage differed by presence of metastases in patients.

Genomic DNA yielded TCR beta CDR3, amplified by two-round multiplex PCR. During first-round PCR, primers specific to each TRBV and TRBJ gene were used. Each CDR3 protein gets one entry after TCRdb re-called the multiplex PCR reads with MiXCR. The data show some 38,000 distinct CDR3 sequences, roughly a quarter seen once. This clonotype has ten or more counts. What it binds is not known. This sample comprised PBMCs, obtained before or after stereotactic body radiation therapy (not recorded which). The receptor was derived from a donor over 45 with non-small cell lung cancer. The rearrangement joins TRBV19 to TRBJ1-5; D unclear. CDR3 region: CASSIGTSNQPQHF. The DNA for the CDR3 is TGTGCCAGTAGTATAGGGACCAGCAATCAGCCCCAGCATTTT.